Shown below are 25 T cell receptor beta chains from a single sample sequenced in a study of blood T cell repertoires in COVID-19. Profiling relied on immunoSEQ multiplex PCR, and the TCRdb table lists in-frame clones only, not all of them. The top ten hold roughly 2% of the sample, which has about 93,000 clones, around 90% seen once. Sequenced: peripheral blood. The receptors come from a man aged 45-65 years with acute or convalescent COVID-19.

Only a few counts were recorded for this clone. The rearrangement joins TRBV19 to TRBJ1-6; D not resolved. Trimming pared 6 bases from V and 0 bases from J, leaving 9 bases between. Germline V gene data show CDR1 as LNHDA and CDR2 as SQIVND (reference sequence). This CDR3 has 15 residues. CDR3 protein: CASREPSSYNSPLHF. The CDR3 DNA follows: TGTGCCAGTAGGGAGCCGAGCTCCTATAATTCACCCCTCCACTTT.

V usage is TRBV11-2 and J usage is TRBJ1-3; D is ambiguous. Germline CDR1 and CDR2: SGHAT and FQNNGV. V shed 5 bases and J shed 0 bases, with 11 bases lying between them. The CDR3 runs 15 residues. The CDR3 loop reads CASSTRLRSGNTIYF. CDR3 bases: TGTGCCAGCAGCACCCGACTGCGCTCTGGAAACACCATATATTTT.

This chain connects TRBV29-1 to TRBJ2-5; TRBD1 matches at 11 bases. The CDR3 has 13 residues. CDR1 SQVTM and CDR2 ANQGSEA come from the germline V gene. Trimming removed 4 bases from V and 9 bases from J; junction bases left unmatched: 7. As DNA, the CDR3 is TGCAGCGTTGCCGGACAGGGGGCAAAGTCCCAGTACTTC. The encoded protein is CSVAGQGAKSQYF. Variable domain in full (rest from reference TRBV29-1 and TRBJ2-5): SAVISQKPSRDICQRGTSLTIQCQVDSQVTMMFWYRQQPGQSLTLIATANQGSEATYESGFVIDKFPISRPNLTFSTLTVSNMSPEDSSIYLCSVAGQGAKSQYFGPGTRLLVL.

In DNA, the CDR3 is TGTGCCAGCAGCCCAGTATCGACCGGGAACATTCAGTACTTC. Translated, it gives CASSPVSTGNIQYF. This rearrangement joins TRBV9 to TRBJ2-4; no clear D. V was shortened by 4 bases and J by 7 bases, with 15 bases between the two germline ends. Germline values: CDR1 SGDLS, CDR2 YYNGEE. This CDR3 contains 14 residues.

The V call is TRBV6-2 or TRBV6-3, the J call TRBJ2-5; the D gene is possibly TRBD2 (5 bases). Trimming stripped 2 bases from V and 5 bases from J, with 9 bases between. The CDR3 has 13 amino acids. Germline V lookup: CDR1 MNHEY, CDR2 SVGEGT. The CDR3 protein is CASSYREGETQYF. The CDR3 region has the DNA TGTGCCAGCAGTTACCGGGAAGGGGAGACCCAGTACTTC.

The rearrangement uses TRBV12-5 and TRBJ2-1; D perhaps matches TRBD2 (6 bases). CDR3 size: 14 residues. Trimming took 4 bases from V and 7 from J, leaving 14 bases between them. Germline CDR1 LGHNT, CDR2 FRNRAP. This CDR3 is CASGSGGIRNEQFF. The CDR3 coding sequence is TGTGCTAGTGGTTCTGGGGGGATCCGGAATGAGCAGTTCTTC.

This clone was found once. This chain joins TRBV9 and TRBJ1-4; D ambiguous. CDR3 length: 15 amino acids. Germline V lookup: CDR1 SGDLS, CDR2 YYNGEE. Trimming removed 2 bases at V and 8 bases at J, with 16 bases between. This chain's CDR3 is CASSVGGQAYEKLFF. The DNA for the CDR3 is TGTGCCAGCAGCGTGGGTGGGCAGGCGTACGAAAAACTGTTTTTT.

This chain joins TRBV6-5 and TRBJ2-2; TRBD1 is a possible D gene (5 bases). Per germline, CDR1 MNHEY and CDR2 SVGAGI. V was clipped by 5 bases and J by 4 bases, with 11 bases between them. CDR3 size: 14 residues. As DNA, the CDR3 is TGTGCCAGCAGTATAGGGGTCCTCACCGGGGAGCTGTTTTTT. This translates into CASSIGVLTGELFF.

V is TRBV10-1 and J is TRBJ2-1; TRBD1 might be the D (6 bases). The V and J ends lost 2 bases and 8 bases respectively, with 10 bases between them. CDR1 WNHNN and CDR2 SYGVQD come from the germline V gene (reference sequence). The CDR3 totals 13 residues. The CDR3 is CASSERRGDEQFF. In DNA, the CDR3 is TGCGCCAGCAGTGAGCGCAGGGGTGATGAGCAGTTCTTC.

The V gene is TRBV7-3, the J gene TRBJ2-3, with TRBD1 matching over 10 bases. The CDR3 spans 16 residues. Germline assignment: CDR1 SGHTA and CDR2 FQGTGA. After removal of 1 base from V and 3 bases from J, the junction contained 4 bases not matched to a gene. In nucleotides, the CDR3 is TGTGCCAGCAGCTTAAGGCCGGGACAGGGGACAGATACGCAGTATTTT. This sequence encodes CASSLRPGQGTDTQYF.

V and J are TRBV28 and TRBJ2-7, with a weak D call TRBD1 (7 bases). V lost 3 bases and J 4 bases, leaving 13 bases between the germline ends. The CDR3 length is 14 residues. Germline CDR1 MDHEN, CDR2 SYDVKM. The CDR3 is CASSLLQGRYEQYF. In DNA form, the CDR3 reads TGTGCCAGCAGTTTGTTACAGGGGAGGTACGAGCAGTACTTC.

The CDR3 region has the DNA TGTGCCAGCAGTGAATATTCGGACAGGGGAAGCTACACCTTC. Protein sequence: CASSEYSDRGSYTF. The chain has TRBV25-1 and TRBJ1-2; 9 bases agree with TRBD1. The ends lost 0 bases at V and 9 bases at J; junction bases unmatched: 5. Germline assignment: CDR1 MGHDK and CDR2 SYGVNS. CDR3 size: 14 residues.

This chain links TRBV28 with TRBJ2-1, with D possibly TRBD1 on 5 matching bases. The CDR3 loop spans 13 amino acids. CDR1 and CDR2 (germline): MDHEN, SYDVKM. CDR3 sequence reads: CATYRSSYNEQFF. CDR3 coding DNA: TGTGCTACCTACAGGAGCTCCTACAATGAGCAGTTCTTC. Variable domain in full (rest from reference TRBV28 and TRBJ2-1): DVKVTQSSRYLVKRTGEKVFLECVQDMDHENMFWYRQDPGLGLRLIYFSYDVKMKEKGDIPEGYSVSREKKERFSLILESASTNQTSMYLCATYRSSYNEQFFGPGTRLTVL.

The V call is TRBV30, the J call TRBJ2-3; 7 bases line up with TRBD2. The CDR3 sequence is 18 residues long. Germline V gives CDR1 GTSNPN, CDR2 SVGIG (reference sequence). The V gene end was trimmed by 4 bases and the J gene end by 0 bases; junction bases not matched to a gene: 16. This CDR3 reads CAWKKPSGDPASTDTQYF. In nucleotides, the CDR3 is TGTGCCTGGAAAAAACCTAGCGGAGATCCCGCTAGCACAGATACGCAGTATTTT.

This clone was found a few times. Written as DNA, the CDR3 is TGTGCCAGTAGTTCGACAGGGACTGTACCTGGGGCCAACGTCCTGACTTTC. This gives the protein CASSSTGTVPGANVLTF. The chain links TRBV19 to TRBJ2-6, with D tentatively TRBD1 (7 bases). This CDR3 comprises 17 residues. V lost 5 bases to trimming and J lost 2 bases, with 16 bases between them. Germline V CDR1 and CDR2: LNHDA, SQIVND (reference sequence).

The gene calls are TRBV27 and TRBJ1-5, with TRBD1 matching over 7 bases. Germline V gives CDR1 MNHEY, CDR2 SMNVEV (reference sequence). Germline trimming cut 8 bases from V and 1 base from J; bases unmatched to any gene: 5. This CDR3 spans 14 amino acids. The CDR3 DNA reads as TGTGCCAGCGGAAGGGGGCTCAGCAATCAGCCCCAGCATTTT. It is translated as CASGRGLSNQPQHF.

The V call is TRBV6-1, the J call TRBJ1-5; D is ambiguous. This CDR3 spans 15 amino acids. V lost 3 bases and J 7 bases, leaving 16 bases between the germline ends. The germline gives CDR1 MNHNS, CDR2 SASEGT. DNA of the CDR3: TGTGCCAGCAGTGATAGGCTAGGCGGGATCCAGCCCCAGCATTTT. Translated, it gives CASSDRLGGIQPQHF.

The V call is TRBV6-5, the J call TRBJ2-3; 10 positions agree with TRBD1. Germline V CDR1 and CDR2: MNHEY, SVGAGI. This CDR3 has 14 residues. After removal of 9 bases from V and 4 bases from J, the junction contained 7 bases not matched to a gene. The DNA for the CDR3 is TGTGCCAGTCAAAGGGACAGGGGTGCAGATACGCAGTATTTT. Translating it yields CASQRDRGADTQYF.

This clone has only a few counts. V is TRBV11-1 and J is TRBJ2-1; D is possibly TRBD2 (6 bases). Germline V gene lookup returns CDR1 SGHAT and CDR2 FQDESV (reference sequence). V gave up 3 bases and J gave up 4 bases, with 13 bases separating them. The CDR3 extends over 15 amino acids. The CDR3: CASSFGGDLYNEQFF. DNA of the CDR3: TGTGCCAGCAGCTTCGGCGGGGATCTGTACAATGAGCAGTTCTTC.

V usage is TRBV24-1 and J usage is TRBJ1-2; D is unresolved. CDR3 size: 11 residues. V was shortened by 6 bases and J by 6 bases, with 7 bases between the two germline ends. Germline loops: CDR1 KGHDR, CDR2 SFDVKD. CDR3 amino acids: CATSSMDGYTF. Written as DNA, the CDR3 is TGTGCCACCAGTTCTATGGATGGCTACACCTTC.

The chain uses TRBV7-2 and TRBJ2-1, with TRBD1 as a possible D gene (5 bases). Germline CDR1 SGHTA, CDR2 FQGNSA. This CDR3 comprises 15 residues. Trimming cost V 1 base and J 6 bases, with 13 bases left between them. CDR3 residues: CASSLVRTPPNEQFF. The CDR3 coding sequence is TGTGCCAGCAGCTTAGTTCGGACACCCCCCAATGAGCAGTTCTTC.

The rearrangement uses TRBV29-1 and TRBJ2-2; D gene unclear. The V end lost 5 bases, the J end lost 5 bases, and 12 bases lay between the germline ends. The length of the CDR3 is 13 residues. Germline assignment: CDR1 SQVTM and CDR2 ANQGSEA. CDR3 sequence: CSVRVASTGELFF. The CDR3 nucleotides read TGCAGCGTTCGGGTAGCCAGTACCGGGGAGCTGTTTTTT.

V usage is TRBV5-1 and J usage is TRBJ2-3, with 7 bases lining up with TRBD2. Germline CDR1 and CDR2: SGHRS and YFSETQ. The junction had 7 bases not matched to a gene; V was cut back by 6 bases and J by 0 bases. This CDR3 has 15 amino acids. The CDR3 bases are TGCGCCAGCACCCAAGCGGGGACGAGCACAGATACGCAGTATTTT. Encoded protein: CASTQAGTSTDTQYF.

The chain uses TRBV9 and TRBJ1-4; D possibly corresponds to TRBD1 (6 bases). V was cut by 0 bases and J by 6 bases, with 15 bases left in between. CDR3 length: 16 residues. In germline, CDR1 is SGDLS, CDR2 YYNGEE. The CDR3 coding sequence is TGTGCCAGCAGCGTAGCTATGAACAGGGACCATGAAAAACTGTTTTTT. Residues: CASSVAMNRDHEKLFF.

V gene TRBV3-1 (or the pseudogene TRBV3-2) combines with J gene TRBJ1-2, with 9 bases lining up with TRBD1. Trimming at V came to 6 bases and at J to 6 bases, leaving 5 bases not matched to a gene. The CDR3 loop spans 13 amino acids. Germline CDR1 and CDR2: LGHDT and YNNKEL (reference sequence). CDR3 residues: CASRPDRGNGYTF. In DNA, the CDR3 is TGTGCCAGCAGACCCGACAGGGGGAATGGCTACACCTTC.